These 32 T cell receptor beta chains share one sample of origin, sequenced in a study of response to subunit inactivated influenza vaccine. Each CDR3 protein gets one entry after TCRdb re-called the RT-PCR reads with MiXCR. The sample carries approximately 700,000 distinct CDR3 sequences, about 15% recorded once. This specimen consisted of PBMCs from blood, obtained about 12 days after vaccination. The source of these receptors is a man between 45 and 60 years old who received an inactivated influenza vaccine.

The sample holds a few counts of this clonotype. The chain uses TRBV20-1 and TRBJ2-7; D not resolved. The CDR3 has 12 amino acids. Germline CDR1 and CDR2: DFQATT and SNEGSKA (reference sequence). Trimming removed 4 bases from V and 0 bases from J, with 7 bases in between. CDR3 bases: TGCAGTGCTAAGTGGGACTCCTACGAGCAGTACTTC. Translating gives CSAKWDSYEQYF.

This clonotype has just a few counts. The chain joins TRBV12-3 or TRBV12-4 to TRBJ2-2; maybe TRBD1 (6 bases). This CDR3 spans 15 amino acids. Trimming shortened V by 7 bases and J by 5 bases, and 17 bases separated the two germline ends. Here the CDR3 DNA reads TGTGCCAGCACTTTGGGGCAGGGGCGAACCGGGGAGCTGTTTTTT. It is translated as CASTLGQGRTGELFF.

This clonotype was picked up many times. The chain employs TRBV13 and TRBJ2-3; D ambiguous. Germline loops: CDR1 PRHDT, CDR2 FYEKMQ (reference sequence). Trimming took 0 bases from V and 4 from J, leaving 8 bases between them. The CDR3 is 14 amino acids. CDR3 in DNA: TGTGCCAGCAGCTTAGGGGGGTTTGCAGATACGCAGTATTTT. It specifies CASSLGGFADTQYF.

This clonotype appeared a few times. The chain links TRBV6-5 to TRBJ1-4; D may be TRBD1 (5 bases). The CDR3 loop spans 15 amino acids. Trimming shortened V by 6 bases and J by 5 bases, and 16 bases separated the two germline ends. Germline V gene lookup returns CDR1 MNHEY and CDR2 SVGAGI. In DNA form, the CDR3 reads TGTGCCAGCAGAGCCTCCGGGACGGGGAATGAAAAACTGTTTTTT. Translated, it gives CASRASGTGNEKLFF.

This clonotype was seen many times. The V gene is TRBV7-7, the J gene TRBJ2-2, with 11 bases matching TRBD2. The CDR3 runs to 16 residues. V lost 5 bases, J lost 1 base, and 3 bases stayed unmatched. Germline V gene sequence: CDR1 SSHAT, CDR2 FNYEAQ (reference sequence). The chain's CDR3 is CASSRGTSGNTGELFF. As DNA, the CDR3 is TGTGCCAGCAGCCGAGGGACTAGCGGGAACACCGGGGAGCTGTTTTTT.

The chain links TRBV18 to TRBJ2-1; unclear D gene. CDR1 and CDR2 from the germline V gene are KGHSH and LQKENI. CDR3 length: 11 residues. V was shortened by 3 bases and J by 10 bases, with 7 bases between the two germline ends. The chain's CDR3 is CASSPSVEQFF. Written as DNA, the CDR3 is TGTGCCAGCTCACCCTCCGTGGAGCAGTTCTTC.

V usage is TRBV5-4 and J usage is TRBJ2-6; D is uncertain. Germline V CDR1 and CDR2: SGHNT, YYREEE (reference sequence). Trimming left V 2 bases short and J 2 bases short, with 11 bases between. This CDR3 contains 16 residues. CDR3 sequence: CASSFALKPGANVLTF. In nucleotides, the CDR3 is TGTGCCAGCAGCTTCGCCCTGAAACCTGGGGCCAACGTCCTGACTTTC. Filled out from reference TRBV5-4 and TRBJ2-6, the complete variable domain reads ETGVTQSPTHLIKTRGQQVTLRCSSQSGHNTVSWYQQALGQGPQFIFQYYREEENGRGNFPPRFSGLQFPNYSSELNVNALELDDSALYLCASSFALKPGANVLTFGAGSRLTVL.

This clonotype was seen repeatedly, ten times or more. This chain connects TRBV15 to TRBJ2-7, with D unresolved. V shed 1 base and J shed 3 bases, with 10 bases lying between them. The CDR3 length is 14 residues. Germline loops: CDR1 LNHNV, CDR2 YYDKDF (reference sequence). The CDR3 spells CATSRGGDLYEQYF. In DNA, the CDR3 is TGTGCCACCAGCAGAGGTGGAGACCTCTACGAGCAGTACTTC.

This clonotype was seen a handful of times. The chain recombines TRBV7-9 with TRBJ2-1, with D perhaps matching TRBD1 (5 bases). Trimming took 1 base from V and 8 from J, leaving 12 bases between them. Germline CDR1 is SEHNR and CDR2 is FQNEAQ (reference sequence). The CDR3 consists of 14 residues. The CDR3 reads CASSLVQGKDEQFF. DNA for the CDR3: TGTGCCAGCAGCTTAGTGCAGGGTAAGGATGAGCAGTTCTTC.

This clonotype was found a few times. The gene calls are TRBV6-1 and TRBJ1-1, with 9 bases identical to TRBD1. Germline assignment: CDR1 MNHNS and CDR2 SASEGT. V shed 6 bases and J 7 bases; nucleotides not matched to a gene: 6. The CDR3 runs 13 residues. The CDR3 DNA sequence: TGTGCCAGCAGGAGGACAGGGGACGGTGAAGCTTTCTTT. Its protein is CASRRTGDGEAFF.

Remarks on this clonotype: The junction differs from germline at one of its ends, possibly a read error. The chain is built from TRBV10-3 and TRBJ2-1, with 8 positions matching TRBD2. CDR3 length: 16 amino acids. Germline V gene sequence: CDR1 ENHRY, CDR2 SYGVKD. The CDR3 sequence: CAIGESNYGGASEQFF. The DNA for the CDR3 is TGTGCCATCGGTGAGTCGAATTACGGGGGGGCCAGTGAGCAGTTCTTC.

The chain combines TRBV4-2 with TRBJ1-1; D unclear. The germline gives CDR1 LGHNA, CDR2 YNFKEQ. The CDR3 totals 15 residues. V was trimmed by 0 bases and J by 6 bases, leaving 14 bases between them. In nucleotides, the CDR3 is TGTGCCAGCAGCCAAGATAATCTGTATCTGGCTGAAGCTTTCTTT. Amino acids: CASSQDNLYLAEAFF.

The rearrangement links TRBV3-1 to TRBJ2-2; 8 bases match TRBD1. This CDR3 region has 15 residues. CDR1 is LGHDT and CDR2 is YNNKEL in the germline V gene (reference sequence). The J segment lost 7 bases and the V segment lost 1 base, leaving 5 bases of the junction unmatched. CDR3 sequence: CASSQGTGMSGELFF. The CDR3 DNA follows: TGTGCCAGCAGCCAAGGGACAGGGATGAGCGGGGAGCTGTTTTTT.

This clonotype was observed many times. V and J are TRBV5-5 and TRBJ1-5; D call uncertain. CDR1 and CDR2 from the germline V gene are SGHKS and YYEKEE (reference sequence). V was trimmed by 4 bases and J by 1 base, leaving 6 bases between them. The CDR3 is 13 residues long. This chain's CDR3 is CASSIQSNQPQHF. The CDR3 bases are TGTGCCAGCAGCATACAGAGCAATCAGCCCCAGCATTTT. Full variable domain (remainder filled in from reference TRBV5-5 and TRBJ1-5): DAGVTQSPTHLIKTRGQQVTLRCSPISGHKSVSWYQQVLGQGPQFIFQYYEKEERGRGNFPDRFSARQFPNYSSELNVNALLLGDSALYLCASSIQSNQPQHFGDGTRLSIL.

This clonotype has more than one count but fewer than ten. The V and J genes are TRBV7-9 and TRBJ2-1; the D gene could be TRBD1 or TRBD2 (5 bases each). The CDR3 sequence is 16 residues long. Germline lookup yields CDR1 SEHNR and CDR2 FQNEAQ (reference sequence). V shed 5 bases and J shed 0 bases, with 14 bases lying between them. The CDR3 spells CASSGSGHRSYNEQFF. For the CDR3, the DNA is TGTGCCAGCAGCGGATCGGGGCACCGCTCCTACAATGAGCAGTTCTTC.

This clonotype has just a few counts. The chain combines TRBV7-9 with TRBJ2-5; 7 bases map to TRBD2. This CDR3 has 14 amino acids. Trimming cost V 6 bases and J 2 bases; bases outside gene matches: 6. The germline V gene encodes CDR1 SEHNR and CDR2 FQNEAQ (reference sequence). CDR3 sequence: CASSPHGGQETQYF. The CDR3 DNA is TGTGCCAGCAGTCCCCACGGGGGGCAAGAGACCCAGTACTTC.

This clonotype was detected a few times. The CDR3 DNA sequence: TGTGCCAGCAGTCCCCAGCGGGGCTCCTACAATGAGCAGTTCTTC. Protein sequence: CASSPQRGSYNEQFF. V usage is TRBV12-3 or TRBV12-4 and J usage is TRBJ2-1, with TRBD2 identical over 7 bases. The CDR3 has 15 residues. V was clipped by 5 bases and J by 0 bases; unmatched bases: 4.

This clonotype appeared a few times. This sequence joins TRBV7-9 and TRBJ2-3, with D unresolved. V was pared by 5 bases and J by 8 bases, with 11 bases between. Per germline, CDR1 SEHNR and CDR2 FQNEAQ (reference sequence). The CDR3 length is 12 residues. CDR3 in DNA: TGTGCCAGCAGCGAAGAGAAGGGTACGCAGTATTTT. Encoded protein: CASSEEKGTQYF.

In its sample, this clonotype was seen a few times. The chain recombines TRBV10-3 with TRBJ2-3; the match to TRBD2 covers 8 bases. Germline values: CDR1 ENHRY, CDR2 SYGVKD. The CDR3 spans 14 residues. V shed 4 bases, J shed 2 bases, and the junction held 2 bases outside the gene matches. In nucleotides, the CDR3 is TGTGCCATCAGTGGCGGGGGGAACACAGATACGCAGTATTTT. This gives the protein CAISGGGNTDTQYF.

In this sample, this clonotype turned up a few times. V and J are TRBV5-1 and TRBJ1-1; unclear D gene. The CDR3 runs to 15 residues. Trimming took off 5 bases at V and 5 bases at J, with 19 bases between the two ends. Germline CDR1 and CDR2: SGHRS and YFSETQ. CDR3 protein: CASSYDTYKETEAFF. CDR3 DNA sequence: TGCGCCAGCAGTTACGACACCTATAAGGAAACTGAAGCTTTCTTT. Full variable domain (outside the CDR3, taken from reference TRBV5-1 and TRBJ1-1): KAGVTQTPRYLIKTRGQQVTLSCSPISGHRSVSWYQQTPGQGLQFLFEYFSETQRNKGNFPGRFSGRQFSNSRSEMNVSTLELGDSALYLCASSYDTYKETEAFFGQGTRLTVV.

This chain connects TRBV7-2 to TRBJ2-5; D is unclear. Germline V gene sequence: CDR1 SGHTA, CDR2 FQGNSA. The CDR3 is 12 residues long. Trimming stripped 4 bases from V and 5 bases from J, with 8 bases between. CDR3 bases: TGTGCCAGCAGCTCCCGGGTTGAGACCCAGTACTTC. It codes for CASSSRVETQYF.

The rearrangement uses TRBV6-2 or TRBV6-3 and TRBJ2-1; 11 positions match TRBD2. The V gene's germline CDR1 is MNHEY and CDR2 SVGEGT. V shed 7 bases and J 9 bases; nucleotides not matched to a gene: 11. This CDR3 has 15 residues. CDR3 DNA sequence: TGTGCCAGCAATCAACAAATAGCGGGAGGGGGTGAGCAGTTCTTC. This translates into CASNQQIAGGGEQFF.

This clonotype was found many times. The chain carries TRBV6-6 and TRBJ1-5; D might be TRBD1 (6 bases). Germline V gene data show CDR1 as MNHNY and CDR2 as SVGAGI (reference sequence). This CDR3 region has 13 residues. Trimming pared 6 bases from V and 5 bases from J, leaving 11 bases between. The CDR3 loop is CASSQGGDQPQHF. As DNA, the CDR3 is TGTGCCAGCAGCCAAGGGGGGGATCAGCCCCAGCATTTT.

In this sample, this clonotype turned up a few times. The chain is built from TRBV7-9 and TRBJ2-7; 9 bases align to TRBD1. This CDR3 spans 13 amino acids. Germline loops: CDR1 SEHNR, CDR2 FQNEAQ (reference sequence). V trimming: 5 bases; J trimming: 8 bases; junction bases outside the gene matches: 7. The CDR3 nucleotides are TGTGCCAGCAGCCACGACAGGGGGGATAAGCAGTACTTC. Amino acids: CASSHDRGDKQYF.

The chain couples TRBV7-2 to TRBJ1-3; possibly TRBD1 for D (6 bases). The length of the CDR3 is 18 residues. CDR1 is SGHTA and CDR2 is FQGNSA in the germline V gene. Trimming took 0 bases from V and 2 from J, leaving 17 bases between them. The CDR3 sequence is CASSLAPPQGSAGNTIYF. In DNA, the CDR3 is TGTGCCAGCAGCTTAGCCCCCCCCCAGGGGTCAGCTGGAAACACCATATATTTT.

In its sample, this clonotype was seen many times. V gene TRBV12-3 or TRBV12-4 combines with J gene TRBJ1-4, with 11 positions matching TRBD1. This CDR3 is built from 16 residues. The V and J ends lost 5 bases and 3 bases, in that order; junction bases with no gene match: 5. For the CDR3, the DNA is TGTGCCAGCAGTAGGACAGGGGGCGCGGCTAATGAAAAACTGTTTTTT. It translates to CASSRTGGAANEKLFF.

The chain combines TRBV6-2 or TRBV6-3 with TRBJ2-7; 11 bases align to TRBD2. Germline V gene sequence: CDR1 MNHEY, CDR2 SVGEGT. V was pared by 5 bases and J by 0 bases, with 3 bases of the junction left unmatched. This CDR3 has 15 residues. This chain's CDR3 is CASSQLAGGSYEQYF. CDR3 in DNA: TGTGCCAGCAGTCAGCTAGCGGGGGGCTCCTACGAGCAGTACTTC.

This chain connects TRBV7-4 to TRBJ2-5; 10 bases map to TRBD2. This CDR3 region has 17 residues. The V segment lost 5 bases and the J segment 2 bases; nucleotides outside the gene matches: 11. CDR1 and CDR2 from the germline V gene are SGHVT and SQSDAQ. The CDR3 DNA is TGTGCCAGCAGCGATAGTAGTGGACTAGCGGTTCAAGAGACCCAGTACTTC. Residues: CASSDSSGLAVQETQYF.

This clonotype was counted many times. The chain carries TRBV29-1 and TRBJ2-7; 9 bases fit TRBD2. This CDR3 has 13 residues. J lost 3 bases, V lost 7 bases, and 7 bases had no gene match. CDR1 is SQVTM, CDR2 ANQGSEA, per germline. CDR3 amino acids: CSAILAGFYEQYF. Written as DNA, the CDR3 is TGCAGCGCGATACTAGCGGGCTTCTACGAGCAGTACTTC.

This clonotype was seen a handful of times. The chain combines TRBV6-1 with TRBJ2-2; 11 bases fit TRBD2. CDR3 length: 15 amino acids. The V and J ends lost 6 bases and 3 bases, in that order; junction bases with no gene match: 3. The germline gives CDR1 MNHNS, CDR2 SASEGT. The CDR3 protein is CASRISGRDTGELFF. CDR3 nucleotides: TGTGCCAGCAGGATTAGCGGGAGGGACACCGGGGAGCTGTTTTTT.

V usage is TRBV10-2 and J usage is TRBJ2-2, with 7 bases fitting TRBD1. The junction had 9 bases not matched to a gene; V was cut back by 3 bases and J by 2 bases. There are 17 residues in the CDR3. Per the germline V gene, CDR1 is WSHSY and CDR2 is SAAADI. CDR3 nucleotide sequence: TGCGCCAGCAGTGAAGACCCGACAGGGAGAAACACCGGGGAGCTGTTTTTT. Translated: CASSEDPTGRNTGELFF.

This clonotype was seen more than once but under ten times. This chain uses TRBV27 with TRBJ2-5; TRBD1 matches 8 bases. The CDR3 length is 16 residues. The germline gives CDR1 MNHEY, CDR2 SMNVEV (reference sequence). The junction had 14 bases not matched to a gene; V was cut back by 6 bases and J by 5 bases. The chain's CDR3 is CASSPLITGGEETQYF. The CDR3 nucleotides read TGTGCCAGCAGCCCGTTAATAACAGGGGGAGAGGAGACCCAGTACTTC.